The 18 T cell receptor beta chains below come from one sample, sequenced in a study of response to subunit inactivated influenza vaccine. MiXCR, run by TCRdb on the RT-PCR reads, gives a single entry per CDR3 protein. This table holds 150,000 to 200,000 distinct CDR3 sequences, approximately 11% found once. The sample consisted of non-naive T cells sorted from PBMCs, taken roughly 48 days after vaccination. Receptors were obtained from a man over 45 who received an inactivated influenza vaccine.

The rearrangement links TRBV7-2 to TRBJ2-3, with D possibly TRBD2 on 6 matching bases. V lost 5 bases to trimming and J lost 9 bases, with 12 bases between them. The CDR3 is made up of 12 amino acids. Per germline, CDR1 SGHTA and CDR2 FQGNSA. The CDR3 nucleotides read TGTGCCAGCAGCCCGAGCGGGCTCACGCAGTATTTT. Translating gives CASSPSGLTQYF.

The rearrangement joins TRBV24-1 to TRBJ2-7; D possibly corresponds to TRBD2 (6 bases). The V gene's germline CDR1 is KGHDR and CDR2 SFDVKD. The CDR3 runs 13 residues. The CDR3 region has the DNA TGTGACAAAACTAAAAGGGAGGTCTACGAGCAGTACTTC. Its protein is CDKTKREVYEQYF.

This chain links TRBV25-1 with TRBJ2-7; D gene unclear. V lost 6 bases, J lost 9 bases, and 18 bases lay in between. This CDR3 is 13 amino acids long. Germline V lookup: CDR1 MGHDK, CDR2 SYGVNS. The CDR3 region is CASSTGPGCPQYF. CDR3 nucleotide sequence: TGTGCCAGCAGCACCGGTCCCGGATGCCCGCAGTACTTC.

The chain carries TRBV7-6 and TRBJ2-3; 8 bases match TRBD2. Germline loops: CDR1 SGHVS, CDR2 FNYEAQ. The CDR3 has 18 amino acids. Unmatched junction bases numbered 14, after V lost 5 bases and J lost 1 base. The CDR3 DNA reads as TGTGCCAGCAGCCCTGACATGGTAGCGGGGACTGGCACAGATACGCAGTATTTT. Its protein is CASSPDMVAGTGTDTQYF.

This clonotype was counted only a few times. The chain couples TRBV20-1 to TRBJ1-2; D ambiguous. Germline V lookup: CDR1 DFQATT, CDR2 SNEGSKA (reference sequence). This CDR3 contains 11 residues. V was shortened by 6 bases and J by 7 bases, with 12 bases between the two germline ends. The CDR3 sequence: CSANDGSGYTF. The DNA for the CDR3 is TGCAGTGCAAATGACGGGAGTGGCTACACCTTC.

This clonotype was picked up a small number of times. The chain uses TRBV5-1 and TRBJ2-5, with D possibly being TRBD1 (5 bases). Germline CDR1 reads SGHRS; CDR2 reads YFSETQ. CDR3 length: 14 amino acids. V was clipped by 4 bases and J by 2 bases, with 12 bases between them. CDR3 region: CASSPNQGQETQYF. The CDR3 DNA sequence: TGCGCCAGCAGCCCCAATCAGGGTCAAGAGACCCAGTACTTC. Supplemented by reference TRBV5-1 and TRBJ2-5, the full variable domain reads KAGVTQTPRYLIKTRGQQVTLSCSPISGHRSVSWYQQTPGQGLQFLFEYFSETQRNKGNFPGRFSGRQFSNSRSEMNVSTLELGDSALYLCASSPNQGQETQYFGPGTRLLVL.

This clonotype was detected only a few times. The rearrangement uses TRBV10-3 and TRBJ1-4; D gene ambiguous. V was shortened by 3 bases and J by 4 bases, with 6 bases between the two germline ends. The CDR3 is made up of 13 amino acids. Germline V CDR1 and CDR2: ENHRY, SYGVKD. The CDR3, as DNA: TGTGCCATCAGTGATGGGGTTAATGAAAAACTGTTTTTT. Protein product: CAISDGVNEKLFF.

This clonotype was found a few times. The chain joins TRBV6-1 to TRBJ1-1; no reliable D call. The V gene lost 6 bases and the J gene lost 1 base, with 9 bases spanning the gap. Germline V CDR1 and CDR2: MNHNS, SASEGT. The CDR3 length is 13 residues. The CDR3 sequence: CASRARPNTEAFF. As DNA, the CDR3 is TGTGCCAGCAGGGCTAGACCGAACACTGAAGCTTTCTTT.

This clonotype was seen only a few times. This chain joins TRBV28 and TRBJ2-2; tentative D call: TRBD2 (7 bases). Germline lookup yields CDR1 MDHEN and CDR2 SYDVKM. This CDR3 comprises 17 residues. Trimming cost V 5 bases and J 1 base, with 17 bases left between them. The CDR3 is CASSLYWGGLNTGELFF. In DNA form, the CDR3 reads TGTGCCAGCAGTCTCTACTGGGGGGGGCTGAACACCGGGGAGCTGTTTTTT. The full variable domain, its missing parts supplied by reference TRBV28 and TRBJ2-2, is DVKVTQSSRYLVKRTGEKVFLECVQDMDHENMFWYRQDPGLGLRLIYFSYDVKMKEKGDIPEGYSVSREKKERFSLILESASTNQTSMYLCASSLYWGGLNTGELFFGEGSRLTVL.

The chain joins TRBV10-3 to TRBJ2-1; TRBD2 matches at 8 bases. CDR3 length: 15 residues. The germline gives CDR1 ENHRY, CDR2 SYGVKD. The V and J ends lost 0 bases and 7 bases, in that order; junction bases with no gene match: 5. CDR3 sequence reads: CAISESGRGANEQFF. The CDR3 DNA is TGTGCCATCAGTGAGTCCGGGCGGGGGGCGAATGAGCAGTTCTTC.

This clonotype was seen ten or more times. For the CDR3, the DNA is TGTGCCAGCAGTTTACAGGGAAGTTTCACAGATACGCAGTATTTT. It translates to CASSLQGSFTDTQYF. The V and J genes are TRBV27 and TRBJ2-3; TRBD1 is a possible D gene (5 bases). Deletions cut 2 bases from V and 2 bases from J, with 11 bases between. This CDR3 region has 15 residues. CDR1 and CDR2 from the germline V gene are MNHEY and SMNVEV (reference sequence).

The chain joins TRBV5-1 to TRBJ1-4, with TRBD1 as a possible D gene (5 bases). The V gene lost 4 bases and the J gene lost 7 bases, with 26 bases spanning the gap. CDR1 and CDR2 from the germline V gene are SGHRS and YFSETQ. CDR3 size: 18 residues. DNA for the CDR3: TGCGCCAGCAGCCCATTGTACCACGCAGGGTTGGCTAGTGAAAAACTGTTTTTT. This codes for CASSPLYHAGLASEKLFF.

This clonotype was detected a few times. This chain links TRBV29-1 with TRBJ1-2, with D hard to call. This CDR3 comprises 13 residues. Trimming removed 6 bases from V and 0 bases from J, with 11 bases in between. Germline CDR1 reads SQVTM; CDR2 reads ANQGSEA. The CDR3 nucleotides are TGCAGCGTGCGTTCTGACACTAACTATGGCTACACCTTC. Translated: CSVRSDTNYGYTF.

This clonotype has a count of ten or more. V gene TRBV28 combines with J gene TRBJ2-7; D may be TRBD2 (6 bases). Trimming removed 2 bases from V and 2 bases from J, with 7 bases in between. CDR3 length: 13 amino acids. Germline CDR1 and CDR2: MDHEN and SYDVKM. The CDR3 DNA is TGTGCCAGCAGTTTACCTAGCGCCTACGAGCAGTACTTC. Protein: CASSLPSAYEQYF.

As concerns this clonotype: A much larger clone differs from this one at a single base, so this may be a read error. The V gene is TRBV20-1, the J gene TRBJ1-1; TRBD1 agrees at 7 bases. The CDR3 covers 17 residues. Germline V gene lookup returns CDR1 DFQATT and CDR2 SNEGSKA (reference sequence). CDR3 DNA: TGCTGTGCTAGAGCCGACTTGACAGGGTGGTTTGGCACTGAAGCTTTCTTT. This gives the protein CCARADLTGWFGTEAFF.

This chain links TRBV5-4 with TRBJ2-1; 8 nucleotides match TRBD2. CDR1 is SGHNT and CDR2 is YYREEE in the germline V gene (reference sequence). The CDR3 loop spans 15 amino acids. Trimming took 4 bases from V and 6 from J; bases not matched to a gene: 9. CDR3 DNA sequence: TGTGCCAGCAGCCATGGCGGGGGGAACTTCAATGAGCAGTTCTTC. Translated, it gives CASSHGGGNFNEQFF.

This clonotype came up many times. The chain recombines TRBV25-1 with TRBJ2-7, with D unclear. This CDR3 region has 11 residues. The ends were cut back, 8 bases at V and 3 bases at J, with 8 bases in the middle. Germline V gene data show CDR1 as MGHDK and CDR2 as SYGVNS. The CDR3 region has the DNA TGTGCCAGCGGGAAAAACTACGAGCAGTACTTC. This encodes CASGKNYEQYF.

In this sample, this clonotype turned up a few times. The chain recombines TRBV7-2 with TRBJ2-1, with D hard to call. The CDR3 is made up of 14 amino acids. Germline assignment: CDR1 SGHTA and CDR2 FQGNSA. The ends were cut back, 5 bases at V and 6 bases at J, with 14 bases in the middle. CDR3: CASSLTYMSNEQFF. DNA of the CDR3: TGTGCCAGCAGCCTGACCTACATGAGCAATGAGCAGTTCTTC.